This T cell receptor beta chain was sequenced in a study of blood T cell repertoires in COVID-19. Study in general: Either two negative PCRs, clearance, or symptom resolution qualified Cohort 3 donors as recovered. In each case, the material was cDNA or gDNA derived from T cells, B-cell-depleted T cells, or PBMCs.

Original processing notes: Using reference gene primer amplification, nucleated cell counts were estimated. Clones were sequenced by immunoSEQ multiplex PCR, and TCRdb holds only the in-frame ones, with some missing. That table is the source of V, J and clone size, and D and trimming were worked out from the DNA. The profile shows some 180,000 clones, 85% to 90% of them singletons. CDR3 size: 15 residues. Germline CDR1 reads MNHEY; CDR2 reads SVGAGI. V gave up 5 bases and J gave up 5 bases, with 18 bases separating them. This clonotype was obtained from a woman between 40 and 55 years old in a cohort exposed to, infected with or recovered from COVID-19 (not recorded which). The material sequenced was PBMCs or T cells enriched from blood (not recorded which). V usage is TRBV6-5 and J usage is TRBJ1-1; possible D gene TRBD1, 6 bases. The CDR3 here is CASSLTEQGRTEAFF. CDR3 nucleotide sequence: TGTGCCAGCAGTCTAACTGAACAGGGACGGACTGAAGCTTTCTTT.